The rows below give T cell receptor beta chains drawn from one sample of a study of CD4 T cells in relation to SARS-CoV-2 and coronaviruses. These receptors' antigens are unknown. Sequenced by immunoSEQ multiplex PCR; TCRdb stores in-frame clones only, minus some. The sample records about 20,000 clones, 70% to 80% being singletons. The sample consisted of CD4+ T cells from PBMCs, cultured in vitro. The receptors derive from a human donor in good health. CDR3s include the opening cysteine and the closing phenylalanine or tryptophan.

J	V	CDR3
TRBJ2-1	TRBV28	CASSLSRENEQFF
TRBJ2-7	TRBV15	CATSRERREQYF
TRBJ1-2	TRBV27	CASSNDGEIYGYTF
TRBJ2-1	TRBV5-4	CASSAPAGANNEQFF
TRBJ2-1	TRBV3-1/TRBV3-2	CASSWVLAPNSYNEQFF
TRBJ2-7	TRBV21-1	CASSKYPSTATSGPSSYEQYF
TRBJ2-2	TRBV11-2	CASSTRQSNTGELFF
TRBJ1-3	TRBV2	CASSEFRGSGNTIYF
TRBJ2-7	TRBV18	CASSPRTASYEQYF
TRBJ2-7	TRBV3-1/TRBV3-2	CASSQVAYEQYF
TRBJ2-6	TRBV29-1	CSVVGATISGANVLTF
TRBJ2-1	TRBV3-1/TRBV3-2	CASSQAQGNEQFF
TRBJ1-1	TRBV28	CASSLLPGQGATEAFF
TRBJ2-7	TRBV5-1	CASSLETLYEQYF
TRBJ2-3	TRBV3-1/TRBV3-2	CASSQDHPGLELSTDTQYF
TRBJ1-2	TRBV5-1	CASSLEVGRKLDGYTF
TRBJ2-2	TRBV24-1	CATSPDRVLSGELFF
TRBJ2-3	TRBV24-1	CATSFRDTQYF
TRBJ2-2	TRBV6-4	CASSDSVRGFSTGELFF
TRBJ1-4	TRBV30	CAWSATQGNEKLFF
TRBJ2-7	TRBV19	CATLDPQRNPYEQYF
TRBJ1-1	TRBV5-1	CASSVQGVNTEAFF